The present T cell receptor beta chain was sequenced within a study of read filtering for tumor transcriptome and immune sequencing. About the study: R-ISS stage counts were fewer than ten for I, about 17 for II, more than 5 for III.

At the time of active disease, bone marrow was collected from every patient. Molecular barcoded adaptors covering alpha/delta and beta/gamma chains were used on 400 to 450 ng RNA. Each CDR3 protein gets one entry after TCRdb re-called the reads with MiXCR. This table holds 60,000 to 80,000 distinct CDR3 sequences, approximately 15% found once. The TCR was taken from a donor at least 40 years old with multiple myeloma. Source material: a population of CD138-negative cells sorted from bone marrow.

CDR3 loop: CASSVRTELLLAGGPEQYF. In DNA, the CDR3 is TGTGCCAGCAGCGTACGGACAGAACTGTTGCTAGCGGGAGGGCCCGAGCAGTACTTC. V usage is TRBV11-2 and J usage is TRBJ2-7, with TRBD2 matching 12 bases. Losses at the gene ends were 5 bases for V and 6 bases for J; bases not matched to a gene: 20. Germline V lookup: CDR1 SGHAT, CDR2 FQNNGV. The CDR3 is 19 amino acids.